These 21 T cell receptor beta chains were all obtained from the same sample, sequenced in a study of blood T cell repertoires in COVID-19. Method: immunoSEQ multiplex PCR; TCRdb's copy keeps in-frame clones and lacks some. Of 300,000 to 400,000 clones in the sample, about 86% are singletons; the top ten hold 2.5% to 3%. What was sequenced was peripheral blood. The receptors here all came from a man in his thirties or forties with active or convalescent COVID-19.

The rearrangement joins TRBV29-1 to TRBJ2-7, with no clear D. Deletions cut 7 bases from V and 4 bases from J, with 11 bases between. The germline gives CDR1 SQVTM, CDR2 ANQGSEA. The CDR3 covers 11 residues. The CDR3 sequence is CSAIGAYEQYF. DNA for the CDR3: TGCAGCGCCATAGGAGCGTACGAGCAGTACTTC.

The chain links TRBV19 to TRBJ2-5; D may be TRBD2 (6 bases). Trimming removed 8 bases from V and 4 bases from J, with 17 bases in between. The CDR3 consists of 14 residues. Germline CDR1 and CDR2: LNHDA and SQIVND (reference sequence). CDR3 amino acids: CASGDLGDRETQYF. The CDR3 DNA reads as TGTGCCAGTGGGGACTTGGGCGACCGAGAGACCCAGTACTTC.

The chain carries TRBV5-1 and TRBJ1-1, with no clear D. Germline assignment: CDR1 SGHRS and CDR2 YFSETQ. The CDR3 is 14 amino acids. Trimming took 0 bases from V and 2 from J, leaving 8 bases between them. CDR3 loop: CASSLAGHNTEAFF. The DNA for the CDR3 is TGCGCCAGCAGCTTGGCGGGTCACAACACTGAAGCTTTCTTT.

The chain has TRBV4-1 and TRBJ2-3; D perhaps matches TRBD2 (5 bases). CDR1 is MGHRA, CDR2 YSYEKL, per germline. V was trimmed by 3 bases and J by 6 bases, leaving 13 bases between them. This CDR3 is built from 14 residues. CDR3 DNA sequence: TGCGCCAGCAGCCATCCCCTTGGGAGTGATACGCAGTATTTT. Translating gives CASSHPLGSDTQYF.

This clone came up once. The chain uses TRBV5-8 and TRBJ1-5; 7 bases map to TRBD1. This CDR3 is built from 17 residues. J was trimmed by 0 bases and V by 5 bases; bases with no gene match: 11. CDR1 is SGHTS and CDR2 is YDEGEE in the germline V gene. The CDR3 region has the DNA TGTGCCAGCAGGCCCAGGGGGGCGAGGGATAGCAATCAGCCCCAGCATTTT. As protein: CASRPRGARDSNQPQHF. Full variable domain (remainder filled in from reference TRBV5-8 and TRBJ1-5): EAGVTQSPTHLIKTRGQQATLRCSPISGHTSVYWYQQALGLGLQFLLWYDEGEERNRGNFPPRFSGRQFPNYSSELNVNALELEDSALYLCASRPRGARDSNQPQHFGDGTRLSIL.

The J gene is TRBJ2-3, the V gene TRBV9; a weak D match, TRBD2 (6 bases). The CDR3 spans 13 residues. Germline CDR1 is SGDLS and CDR2 is YYNGEE. Trimming took 3 bases from V and 2 from J, leaving 7 bases between them. The CDR3 spells CASSGDFTDTQYF. Here the CDR3 DNA reads TGTGCCAGCAGCGGGGACTTCACAGATACGCAGTATTTT. The entire variable domain, with the rest obtained from reference TRBV9 and TRBJ2-3, is as follows: DSGVTQTPKHLITATGQRVTLRCSPRSGDLSVYWYQQSLDQGLQFLIQYYNGEERAKGNILERFSAQQFPDLHSELNLSSLELGDSALYFCASSGDFTDTQYFGPGTRLTVL.

The chain recombines TRBV7-9 with TRBJ1-2; 8 bases align to TRBD1. CDR3 length equals 13 residues. Germline V CDR1 and CDR2: SEHNR, FQNEAQ (reference sequence). Losses at the gene ends were 5 bases for V and 3 bases for J; bases not matched to a gene: 2. CDR3 nucleotides: TGTGCCAGCAGCATGACAGGGGACTATGGCTACACCTTC. It yields the protein CASSMTGDYGYTF.

The chain has TRBV13 and TRBJ1-2; D is ambiguous. This CDR3 has 14 amino acids. From germline, CDR1 is PRHDT and CDR2 FYEKMQ (reference sequence). V was pared by 0 bases and J by 3 bases, with 8 bases between. The CDR3: CASSLGTWDYGYTF. DNA of the CDR3: TGTGCCAGCAGCTTAGGGACATGGGACTATGGCTACACCTTC.

The chain has TRBV5-1 and TRBJ2-7; 9 bases map to TRBD2. CDR1 is SGHRS and CDR2 is YFSETQ in the germline V gene. V was clipped by 0 bases and J by 6 bases; unmatched bases: 7. The CDR3 runs 15 residues. The DNA for the CDR3 is TGCGCCAGCAGCTTGGGGTACGCGGGAGGGCCCGAGCAGTACTTC. It yields the protein CASSLGYAGGPEQYF.

The chain recombines TRBV4-2 with TRBJ1-2; D is undetermined. The CDR3 consists of 17 residues. Trimming cost V 5 bases and J 0 bases, with 19 bases left between them. Germline CDR1 LGHNA, CDR2 YNFKEQ. In DNA, the CDR3 is TGTGCCAGCAGCTCTGCGCCGGAGTCGGCAGCTAACTATGGCTACACCTTC. Translating it yields CASSSAPESAANYGYTF.

The genes are TRBV9 and TRBJ1-4; TRBD1 matches 9 bases. The J segment lost 8 bases and the V segment lost 3 bases, leaving 5 bases of the junction unmatched. CDR3 length equals 14 residues. From germline, CDR1 is SGDLS and CDR2 YYNGEE. CDR3 loop: CASSGGQGAEKLFF. Here the CDR3 DNA reads TGTGCCAGCAGCGGGGGACAGGGTGCAGAAAAACTGTTTTTT.

This chain links TRBV9 with TRBJ2-1, with 7 nucleotides matching TRBD2. The CDR3 spans 15 residues. The J segment lost 8 bases and the V segment lost 0 bases, leaving 8 bases of the junction unmatched. Per germline, CDR1 SGDLS and CDR2 YYNGEE. In DNA form, the CDR3 reads TGTGCCAGCAGCGTAGGGGACGGGGCGGGGGATGAGCAGTTCTTC. This sequence encodes CASSVGDGAGDEQFF.

The chain links TRBV7-2 to TRBJ2-1; possibly TRBD2 for D (6 bases). Germline V gene lookup returns CDR1 SGHTA and CDR2 FQGNSA. Trimming took 1 base from V and 4 from J, leaving 14 bases between them. This CDR3 contains 16 residues. CDR3 nucleotide sequence: TGTGCCAGCAGCTTAGGTTCTGGAGGGTATTACAATGAGCAGTTCTTC. It codes for CASSLGSGGYYNEQFF. Supplemented by reference TRBV7-2 and TRBJ2-1, the full variable domain reads GAGVSQSPSNKVTEKGKDVELRCDPISGHTALYWYRQSLGQGLEFLIYFQGNSAPDKSGLPSDRFSAERTGGSVSTLTIQRTQQEDSAVYLCASSLGSGGYYNEQFFGPGTRLTVL.

V is TRBV9 and J is TRBJ1-2; D is perhaps TRBD1 (5 bases). The CDR3 covers 14 residues. Germline V lookup: CDR1 SGDLS, CDR2 YYNGEE. V gave up 3 bases and J gave up 7 bases, with 16 bases separating them. The CDR3 DNA reads as TGTGCCAGCAGCGGTCACGGGGGAGAACTTGGCTACACCTTC. Its protein is CASSGHGGELGYTF.

There are many counts of this clone. The chain has TRBV3-1 (or the pseudogene TRBV3-2) and TRBJ2-3; D may be TRBD1 (5 bases). From germline, CDR1 is LGHDT and CDR2 YNNKEL (reference sequence). V shed 4 bases and J shed 9 bases, with 17 bases lying between them. CDR3 length: 14 amino acids. The CDR3 is CASSLSGRAKTQYF. The CDR3 bases are TGTGCCAGCAGCCTCTCAGGGCGCGCTAAAACGCAGTATTTT.

The V call is TRBV3-1 (or the pseudogene TRBV3-2), the J call TRBJ2-1; D is perhaps TRBD2 (6 bases). Germline CDR1 is LGHDT and CDR2 is YNNKEL (reference sequence). Trimming left V 4 bases short and J 7 bases short, with 23 bases between. The CDR3 spans 17 residues. The CDR3 sequence is CASSLGPAGLSRNEQFF. The CDR3, as DNA: TGTGCCAGCAGCCTAGGCCCAGCGGGCCTCTCCAGGAATGAGCAGTTCTTC.

The rearrangement uses TRBV6-5 and TRBJ1-2; D may be TRBD1 (5 bases). Germline lookup yields CDR1 MNHEY and CDR2 SVGAGI. Trimming took off 4 bases at V and 8 bases at J, with 11 bases between the two ends. The CDR3 has 12 residues. CDR3 sequence (DNA): TGTGCCAGCAGTTGGCAGGGATCAGGCTACACCTTC. This translates into CASSWQGSGYTF.

The rearrangement uses TRBV18 and TRBJ2-6; TRBD2 is a possible D gene (6 bases). Trimming took 3 bases from V and 0 from J, leaving 12 bases between them. This CDR3 contains 17 residues. Germline values: CDR1 KGHSH, CDR2 LQKENI. In DNA form, the CDR3 reads TGTGCCAGCTCACCCGGGACTGCAGCCTCTGGGGCCAACGTCCTGACTTTC. It is translated as CASSPGTAASGANVLTF.

V gene TRBV4-1 combines with J gene TRBJ2-4; TRBD2 might be the D (6 bases). The CDR3 is made up of 12 amino acids. Trimming took off 0 bases at V and 9 bases at J, with 6 bases between the two ends. Germline V gives CDR1 MGHRA, CDR2 YSYEKL. DNA for the CDR3: TGCGCCAGCAGCCAAGACGGGGGCATTCAGTACTTC. As protein: CASSQDGGIQYF.

The V gene is TRBV4-3, the J gene TRBJ1-1; D call uncertain. V shed 0 bases and J shed 1 base, with 6 bases lying between them. The CDR3 consists of 14 residues. Looked up from germline, CDR1 is LGHNA and CDR2 is YSLEER. CDR3 DNA sequence: TGCGCCAGCAGCCAAGATTTATGGAACACTGAAGCTTTCTTT. Its protein product is CASSQDLWNTEAFF.

To note about this clone: Possible read error: a much larger clone is one base away. CDR3 DNA sequence: TGTGCCAGCAGTTTAGCACAGGCCAACTATGGCTACACCTTC. Translation gives CASSLAQANYGYTF. V is TRBV28 and J is TRBJ1-2, with D tentatively TRBD1 (5 bases). Between the trimmed V and J ends, which lost 2 bases and 2 bases, there was a span of 9 bases. Germline V CDR1 and CDR2: MDHEN, SYDVKM. This CDR3 has 14 residues.